This TCR beta chain is drawn from a study of blood T cell repertoires in COVID-19. Looking at the study overall: PBMCs, B-cell-depleted T cells, or T cells were the source of the cDNA or gDNA that made up the material.

Measured with immunoSEQ multiplex PCR; TCRdb has only the in-frame clones, and not every one. The table includes approximately 84,000 clones, approximately 87% detected once. The junction had 10 bases not matched to a gene; V was cut back by 1 base and J by 4 bases. Germline V CDR1 and CDR2: MGHRA, YSYEKL. The CDR3 has 17 amino acids. Material: peripheral blood. This chain uses TRBV4-1 with TRBJ1-5; 7 bases align to TRBD1. The clonotype was recovered from a human donor in a cohort sampled during active COVID-19. CDR3 DNA sequence: TGCGCCAGCAGCCAAGGTCGGGGACAGCCATTAAATCAGCCCCAGCATTTT. This sequence encodes CASSQGRGQPLNQPQHF.